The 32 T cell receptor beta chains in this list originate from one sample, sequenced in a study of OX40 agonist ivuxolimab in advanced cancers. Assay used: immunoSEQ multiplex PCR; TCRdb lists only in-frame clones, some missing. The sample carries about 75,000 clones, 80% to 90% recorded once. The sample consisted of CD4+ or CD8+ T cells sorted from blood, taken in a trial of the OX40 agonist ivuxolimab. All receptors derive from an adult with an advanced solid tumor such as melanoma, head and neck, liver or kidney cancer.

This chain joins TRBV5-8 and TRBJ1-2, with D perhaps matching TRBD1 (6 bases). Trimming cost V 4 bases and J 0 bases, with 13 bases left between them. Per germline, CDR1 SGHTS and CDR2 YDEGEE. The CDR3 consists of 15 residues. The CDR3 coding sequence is TGTGCCAGCAGCGTATTTACAGGGACTAACTATGGCTACACCTTC. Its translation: CASSVFTGTNYGYTF.

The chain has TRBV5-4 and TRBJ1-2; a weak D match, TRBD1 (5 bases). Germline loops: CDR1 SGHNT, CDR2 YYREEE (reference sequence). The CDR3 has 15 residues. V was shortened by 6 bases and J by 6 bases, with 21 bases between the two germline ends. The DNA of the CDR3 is TGTGCCAGCACCCTTAGGGCTCAGGGAGGGGATGGCTACACCTTC. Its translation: CASTLRAQGGDGYTF.

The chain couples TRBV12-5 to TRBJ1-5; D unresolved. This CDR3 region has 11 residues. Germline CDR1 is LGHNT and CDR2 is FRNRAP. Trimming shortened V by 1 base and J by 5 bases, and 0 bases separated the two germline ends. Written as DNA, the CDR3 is TGTGCTAGTGGTTTGGATCAGCCCCAGCATTTT. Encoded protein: CASGLDQPQHF.

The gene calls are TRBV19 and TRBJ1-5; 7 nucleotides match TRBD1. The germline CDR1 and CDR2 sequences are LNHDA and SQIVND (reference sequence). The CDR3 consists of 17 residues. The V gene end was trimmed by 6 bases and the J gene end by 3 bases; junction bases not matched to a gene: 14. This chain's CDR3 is CASSSGRQGINNQPQHF. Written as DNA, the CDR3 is TGTGCCAGTAGCTCAGGGAGACAGGGAATCAACAATCAGCCCCAGCATTTT. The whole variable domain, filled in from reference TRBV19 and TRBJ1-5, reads DGGITQSPKYLFRKEGQNVTLSCEQNLNHDAMYWYRQDPGQGLRLIYYSQIVNDFQKGDIAEGYSVSREKKESFPLTVTSAQKNPTAFYLCASSSGRQGINNQPQHFGDGTRLSIL.

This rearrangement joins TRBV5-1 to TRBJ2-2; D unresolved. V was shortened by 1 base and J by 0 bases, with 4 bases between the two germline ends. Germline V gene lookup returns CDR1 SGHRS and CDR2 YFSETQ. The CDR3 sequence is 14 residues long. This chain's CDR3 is CASSLTANTGELFF. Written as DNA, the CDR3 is TGCGCCAGCAGCTTGACGGCGAACACCGGGGAGCTGTTTTTT. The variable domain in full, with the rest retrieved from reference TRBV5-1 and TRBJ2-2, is KAGVTQTPRYLIKTRGQQVTLSCSPISGHRSVSWYQQTPGQGLQFLFEYFSETQRNKGNFPGRFSGRQFSNSRSEMNVSTLELGDSALYLCASSLTANTGELFFGEGSRLTVL.

The CDR3 coding sequence is TGTGCCTGGAGTGTGGGAGCGGTGGGCAATCAGCCCCAGCATTTT. It translates to CAWSVGAVGNQPQHF. The rearrangement uses TRBV30 and TRBJ1-5; D is unresolved. The CDR3 consists of 15 residues. V was clipped by 0 bases and J by 2 bases, with 11 bases between them. The germline gives CDR1 GTSNPN, CDR2 SVGIG (reference sequence).

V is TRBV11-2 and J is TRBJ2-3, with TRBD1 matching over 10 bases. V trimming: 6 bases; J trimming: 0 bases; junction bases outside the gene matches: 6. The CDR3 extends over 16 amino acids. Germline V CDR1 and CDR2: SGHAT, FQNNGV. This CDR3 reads CASRPPGQGSTDTQYF. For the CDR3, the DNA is TGTGCCAGCAGGCCCCCGGGACAGGGGAGCACAGATACGCAGTATTTT.

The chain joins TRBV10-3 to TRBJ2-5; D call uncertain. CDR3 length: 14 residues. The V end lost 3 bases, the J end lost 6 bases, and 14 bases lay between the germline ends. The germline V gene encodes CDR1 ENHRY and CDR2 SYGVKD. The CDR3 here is CAISEVVTQKTQYF. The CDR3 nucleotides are TGTGCCATCAGTGAAGTAGTGACTCAAAAGACCCAGTACTTC.

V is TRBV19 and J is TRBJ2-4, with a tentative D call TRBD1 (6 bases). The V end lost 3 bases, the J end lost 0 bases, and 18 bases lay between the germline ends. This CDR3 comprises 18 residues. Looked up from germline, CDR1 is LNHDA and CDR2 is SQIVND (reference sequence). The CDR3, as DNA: TGTGCCAGTAGTATGTGGTCAGGGACAATCATAGCCAAAAACATTCAGTACTTC. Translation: CASSMWSGTIIAKNIQYF.

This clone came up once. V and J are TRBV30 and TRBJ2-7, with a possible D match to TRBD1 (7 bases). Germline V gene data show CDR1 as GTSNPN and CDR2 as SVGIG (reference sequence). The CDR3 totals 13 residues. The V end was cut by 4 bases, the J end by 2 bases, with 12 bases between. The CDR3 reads CAWNQGGPYEQYF. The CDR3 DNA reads TGTGCCTGGAATCAGGGGGGACCCTACGAGCAGTACTTC.

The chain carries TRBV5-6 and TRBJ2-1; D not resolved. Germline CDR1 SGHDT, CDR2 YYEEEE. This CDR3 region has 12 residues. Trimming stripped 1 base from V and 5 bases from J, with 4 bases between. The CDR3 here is CASSLSHNEQFF. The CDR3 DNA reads TGTGCCAGCAGCTTGTCCCACAATGAGCAGTTCTTC.

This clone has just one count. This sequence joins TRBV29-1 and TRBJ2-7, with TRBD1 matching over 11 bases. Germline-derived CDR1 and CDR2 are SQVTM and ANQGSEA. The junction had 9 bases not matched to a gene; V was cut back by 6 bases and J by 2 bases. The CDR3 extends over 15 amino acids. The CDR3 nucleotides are TGCAGCGTCACCGGGACAGGGGGTGATACCTACGAGCAGTACTTC. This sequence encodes CSVTGTGGDTYEQYF.

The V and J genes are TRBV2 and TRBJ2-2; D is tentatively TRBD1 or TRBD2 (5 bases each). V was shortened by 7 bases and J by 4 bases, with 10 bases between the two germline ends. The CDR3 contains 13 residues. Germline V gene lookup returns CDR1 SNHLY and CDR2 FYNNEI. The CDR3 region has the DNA TGTGCCAGCACGAGAGGGACCACCGGGGAGCTGTTTTTT. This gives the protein CASTRGTTGELFF.

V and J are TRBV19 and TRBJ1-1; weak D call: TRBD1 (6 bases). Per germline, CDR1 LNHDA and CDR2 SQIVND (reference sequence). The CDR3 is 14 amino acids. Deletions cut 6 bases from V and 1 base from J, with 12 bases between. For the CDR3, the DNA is TGTGCCAGTAGCCCTGGACAGACGAACACTGAAGCTTTCTTT. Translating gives CASSPGQTNTEAFF.

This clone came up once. The CDR3 DNA follows: TGTGCCAGCAGCCTACCCTTGGGGCAAGAGACCCAGTACTTC. Its translation is CASSLPLGQETQYF. V usage is TRBV2 and J usage is TRBJ2-5; D ambiguous. Trimming took 6 bases from V and 2 from J, leaving 13 bases between them. CDR3 length equals 14 residues. The germline CDR1 and CDR2 sequences are SNHLY and FYNNEI.

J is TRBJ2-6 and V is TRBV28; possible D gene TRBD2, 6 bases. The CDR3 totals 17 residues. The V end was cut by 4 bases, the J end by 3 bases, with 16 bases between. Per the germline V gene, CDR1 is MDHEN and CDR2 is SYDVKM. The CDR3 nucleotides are TGTGCCAGCAGTTACGGACAAGGGAGGTTTGGGGCCAACGTCCTGACTTTC. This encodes CASSYGQGRFGANVLTF. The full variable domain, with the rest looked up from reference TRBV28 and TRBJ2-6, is DVKVTQSSRYLVKRTGEKVFLECVQDMDHENMFWYRQDPGLGLRLIYFSYDVKMKEKGDIPEGYSVSREKKERFSLILESASTNQTSMYLCASSYGQGRFGANVLTFGAGSRLTVL.

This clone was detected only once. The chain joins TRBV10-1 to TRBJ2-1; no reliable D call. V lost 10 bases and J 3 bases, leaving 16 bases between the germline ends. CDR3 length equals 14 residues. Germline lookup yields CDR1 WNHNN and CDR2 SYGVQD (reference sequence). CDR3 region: CATPDQGFYNEQFF. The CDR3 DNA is TGCGCCACCCCGGACCAAGGCTTCTACAATGAGCAGTTCTTC.

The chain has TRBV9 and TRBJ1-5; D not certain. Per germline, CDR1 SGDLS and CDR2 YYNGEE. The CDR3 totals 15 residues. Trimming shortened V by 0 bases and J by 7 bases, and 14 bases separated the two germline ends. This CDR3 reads CASSVGPSGRQPQHF. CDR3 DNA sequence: TGTGCCAGCAGCGTAGGCCCCTCTGGAAGGCAGCCCCAGCATTTT.

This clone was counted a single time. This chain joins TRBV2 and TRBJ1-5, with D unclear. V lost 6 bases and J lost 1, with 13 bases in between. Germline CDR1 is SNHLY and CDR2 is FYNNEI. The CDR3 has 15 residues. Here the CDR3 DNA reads TGTGCCAGCAGGAGCGGTCGGGGAAGCAATCAGCCCCAGCATTTT. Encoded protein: CASRSGRGSNQPQHF.

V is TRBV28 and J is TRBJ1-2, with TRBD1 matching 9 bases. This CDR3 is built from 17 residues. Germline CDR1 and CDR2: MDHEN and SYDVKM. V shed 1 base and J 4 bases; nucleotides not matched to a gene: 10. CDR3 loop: CASSLFGGGQGIYGYTF. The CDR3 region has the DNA TGTGCCAGCAGTTTATTCGGTGGGGGACAGGGTATCTATGGCTACACCTTC.

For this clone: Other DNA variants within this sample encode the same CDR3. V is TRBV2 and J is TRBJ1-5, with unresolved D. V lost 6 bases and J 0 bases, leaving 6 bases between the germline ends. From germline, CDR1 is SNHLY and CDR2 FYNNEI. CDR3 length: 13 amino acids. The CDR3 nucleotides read TGTGCCAGCAGGGTCGATAGCAATCAGCCCCAGCATTTT. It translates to CASRVDSNQPQHF.

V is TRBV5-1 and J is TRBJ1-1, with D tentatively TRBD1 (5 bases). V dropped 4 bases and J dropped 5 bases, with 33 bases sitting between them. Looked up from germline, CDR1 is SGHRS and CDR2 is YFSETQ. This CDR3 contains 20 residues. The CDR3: CASSRRSLGDLTLGVTEAFF. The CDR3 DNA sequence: TGCGCCAGCAGCCGGAGATCGCTCGGGGACCTGACACTAGGTGTGACTGAAGCTTTCTTT.

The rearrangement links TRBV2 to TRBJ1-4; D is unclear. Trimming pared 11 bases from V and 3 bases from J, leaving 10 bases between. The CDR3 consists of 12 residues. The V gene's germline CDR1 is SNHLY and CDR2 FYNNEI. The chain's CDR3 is CACRRANEKLFF. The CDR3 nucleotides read TGTGCCTGCCGTAGGGCTAATGAAAAACTGTTTTTT.

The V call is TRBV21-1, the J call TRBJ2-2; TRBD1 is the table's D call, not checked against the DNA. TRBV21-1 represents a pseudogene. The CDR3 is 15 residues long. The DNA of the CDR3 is TGTGCCAGCAGCCCCCGTTATGGGCCTACCGGGGAGCTGTTTTTT. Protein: CASSPRYGPTGELFF.

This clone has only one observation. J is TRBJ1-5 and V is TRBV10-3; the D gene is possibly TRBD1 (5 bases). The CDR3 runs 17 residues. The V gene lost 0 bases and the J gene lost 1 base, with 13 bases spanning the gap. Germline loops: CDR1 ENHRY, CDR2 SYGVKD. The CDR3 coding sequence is TGTGCCATCAGTGAGTCGGTGGGGCAGGGAAGCAATCAGCCCCAGCATTTT. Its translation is CAISESVGQGSNQPQHF.

The CDR3 DNA is TGTGCCAGCGTATTCTCGGGGGGGGCCGGGTCTGAGCAGTTCTTC. It is translated as CASVFSGGAGSEQFF. The V gene is TRBV28, the J gene TRBJ2-1, with 8 bases matching TRBD2. Looked up from germline, CDR1 is MDHEN and CDR2 is SYDVKM. J gave up 9 bases and V 8 bases, and 15 bases lay outside the gene matches. The CDR3 has 15 residues.

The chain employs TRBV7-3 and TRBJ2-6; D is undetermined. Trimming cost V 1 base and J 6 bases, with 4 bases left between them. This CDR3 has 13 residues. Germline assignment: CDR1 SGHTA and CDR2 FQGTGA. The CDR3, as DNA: TGTGCCAGCAGCTTAAACGAGGCCAACGTCCTGACTTTC. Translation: CASSLNEANVLTF.

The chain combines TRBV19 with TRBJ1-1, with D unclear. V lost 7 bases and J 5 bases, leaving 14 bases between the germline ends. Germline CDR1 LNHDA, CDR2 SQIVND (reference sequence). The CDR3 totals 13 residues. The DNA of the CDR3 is TGTGCCAGTACAAACGTAAGGTCAACTGAAGCTTTCTTT. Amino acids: CASTNVRSTEAFF.

CDR3 loop: CASGMAGGRGPLHF. CDR3 in DNA: TGTGCCAGTGGGATGGCGGGGGGTCGTGGACCCCTCCACTTT. The chain is built from TRBV6-1 and TRBJ1-6; weak D call: TRBD1 (5 bases). The germline V gene encodes CDR1 MNHNS and CDR2 SASEGT. V was shortened by 9 bases and J by 12 bases, with 21 bases between the two germline ends. The CDR3 extends over 14 amino acids.

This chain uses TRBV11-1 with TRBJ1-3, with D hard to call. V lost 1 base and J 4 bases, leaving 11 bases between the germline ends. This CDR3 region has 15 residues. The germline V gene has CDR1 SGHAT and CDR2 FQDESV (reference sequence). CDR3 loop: CASSLEEAEGNTIYF. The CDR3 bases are TGTGCCAGCAGCTTAGAAGAGGCAGAAGGAAACACCATATATTTT.

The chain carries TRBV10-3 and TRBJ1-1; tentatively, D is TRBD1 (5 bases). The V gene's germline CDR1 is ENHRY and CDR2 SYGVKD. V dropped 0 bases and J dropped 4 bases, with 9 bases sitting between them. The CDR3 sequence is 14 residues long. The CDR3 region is CAISESGGTTEAFF. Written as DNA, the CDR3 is TGTGCCATCAGTGAGTCTGGGGGGACCACTGAAGCTTTCTTT.

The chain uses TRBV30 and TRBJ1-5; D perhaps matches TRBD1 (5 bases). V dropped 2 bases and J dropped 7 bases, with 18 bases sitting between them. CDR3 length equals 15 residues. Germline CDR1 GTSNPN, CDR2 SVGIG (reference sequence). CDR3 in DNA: TGTGCCTGGAGTAGTGCCGGACGGTGGGGGCAGCCCCAGCATTTT. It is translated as CAWSSAGRWGQPQHF.